The 19 T cell receptor beta chains presented below share a single source sample, sequenced in a study of cytomegalovirus exposure and HLA in healthy donors. Primers included in the PCR were 60 Vbeta and 13 Jbeta primers. The table came from immunoSEQ multiplex PCR; TCRdb's copy has only in-frame clones and leaves some out. The sample has under 200,000 clones, 87% seen once. The sequencing sample was made of PBMCs. The receptor set was obtained from a boy aged 2 to 9 in good health and CMV-seronegative.

This chain joins TRBV11-3 and TRBJ2-1; the match to TRBD1 covers 8 bases. The CDR3 spans 16 residues. With 5 bases clipped from V and 7 bases from J, the junction kept 13 bases outside the gene matches. CDR1 and CDR2 (germline): SGHNT, YENEEA. For the CDR3, the DNA is TGTGCCAGCAGCCGCCCCGGGACAGGAGGATCGAATGAGCAGTTCTTC. As protein: CASSRPGTGGSNEQFF.

CDR3 nucleotide sequence: TGCGCCAGCAGCTTGACCTTGCCCCTCGGGACTGAAGCTTTCTTT. Protein: CASSLTLPLGTEAFF. The chain links TRBV5-1 to TRBJ1-1; D remains unclear. Trimming cost V 1 base and J 5 bases, with 15 bases left between them. This CDR3 is built from 15 residues. Germline CDR1 is SGHRS and CDR2 is YFSETQ.

The rearrangement uses TRBV29-1 and TRBJ2-5; possibly TRBD1 for D (6 bases). The J call is doubtful: the DNA matches TRBJ2-7 better. The CDR3 is 16 residues long. Germline V CDR1 and CDR2: SQVTM, ANQGSEA. As DNA, the CDR3 is TGCAGCGTGTCGATGAAGACAGGCGTTCAGCCCCACGAGCAGTACTTC. It specifies CSVSMKTGVQPHEQYF.

The chain links TRBV10-3 to TRBJ2-5, with D possibly matching TRBD2 (5 bases). The DNA matches TRBJ2-7 better at its end, which makes the J call doubtful. This CDR3 comprises 15 residues. Germline V gives CDR1 ENHRY, CDR2 SYGVKD. CDR3 in amino acids: CAIRRTFTLSYEQYF. DNA for the CDR3: TGTGCCATCAGGAGGACTTTTACCCTCTCCTACGAGCAGTACTTC.

The chain uses TRBV6-5 and TRBJ1-2; TRBD1 is a possible D gene (5 bases). Trimming left V 6 bases short and J 2 bases short, with 10 bases between. The germline V gene has CDR1 MNHEY and CDR2 SVGAGI. The CDR3 sequence is 13 residues long. CDR3: CASSRGVNYGYTF. Here the CDR3 DNA reads TGTGCCAGCAGCCGGGGGGTAAACTATGGCTACACCTTC.

The V gene is TRBV2, the J gene TRBJ2-5; 9 nucleotides align to TRBD1. The CDR3 sequence is 13 residues long. Germline loops: CDR1 SNHLY, CDR2 FYNNEI. The junction had 5 bases not matched to a gene; V was cut back by 8 bases and J by 4 bases. In DNA, the CDR3 is TGTGCCAGCCCCACGGGACAGGGAGAGACCCAGTACTTC. Translation: CASPTGQGETQYF.

The chain uses TRBV6-1 and TRBJ2-7; tentatively, D is TRBD2 (6 bases). Between the trimmed V and J ends, which lost 4 bases and 10 bases, there was a span of 20 bases. CDR1 is MNHNS, CDR2 SASEGT, per germline. CDR3 length: 14 residues. CDR3 sequence (DNA): TGTGCCAGCAGTGCAATGGCGGCTAGCGAACTACAGTACTTC. Protein: CASSAMAASELQYF.

V and J are TRBV7-9 and TRBJ1-2; D perhaps matches TRBD1 (6 bases). The CDR3 runs to 14 residues. From germline, CDR1 is SEHNR and CDR2 FQNEAQ (reference sequence). V was cut by 1 base and J by 4 bases, with 10 bases left in between. CDR3 nucleotides: TGTGCCAGCAGCTTAGTACAGGGTGCCTATGGCTACACCTTC. It yields the protein CASSLVQGAYGYTF.

This chain uses TRBV7-9 with TRBJ2-2, with TRBD2 as a possible D gene (6 bases). From germline, CDR1 is SEHNR and CDR2 FQNEAQ (reference sequence). Trimming shortened V by 8 bases and J by 7 bases, and 20 bases separated the two germline ends. The CDR3 runs 15 residues. CDR3: CASAGPGDRVGELFF. The CDR3 DNA sequence: TGTGCCAGCGCGGGACCGGGCGATCGGGTCGGGGAGCTGTTTTTT.

V usage is TRBV28 and J usage is TRBJ2-7; TRBD1 matches at 8 bases. The ends lost 6 bases at V and 5 bases at J; junction bases unmatched: 9. Germline V CDR1 and CDR2: MDHEN, SYDVKM. The CDR3 covers 14 residues. This CDR3 reads CASSPPGQGHEQYF. CDR3 nucleotide sequence: TGTGCCAGCAGCCCGCCTGGACAGGGCCACGAGCAGTACTTC.

The V and J genes are TRBV18 and TRBJ1-5; no reliable D call. This CDR3 has 16 residues. Looked up from germline, CDR1 is KGHSH and CDR2 is LQKENI. V was shortened by 2 bases and J by 6 bases, with 17 bases between the two germline ends. CDR3 in amino acids: CASSPAQAPAIQPQHF. In DNA form, the CDR3 reads TGTGCCAGCTCACCAGCGCAGGCCCCTGCAATTCAGCCCCAGCATTTT.

On this clone: This same CDR3 is encoded by further DNA sequences in the sample. The CDR3 DNA follows: TGTGCCAGCAGTTCCGGGACAGGGGTCAATCAGCCCCAGCATTTT. This gives the protein CASSSGTGVNQPQHF. The chain employs TRBV27 and TRBJ1-5; 10 nucleotides line up with TRBD1. CDR1 MNHEY and CDR2 SMNVEV come from the germline V gene (reference sequence). The CDR3 loop spans 15 amino acids. Unmatched junction bases numbered 3, after V lost 4 bases and J lost 3 bases.

This clone was detected only once. The CDR3 DNA reads as TGCAGCGCTGCCTTCAGGGTTGGTCGCGAGCAGTACTTC. Translating it yields CSAAFRVGREQYF. V gene TRBV29-1 combines with J gene TRBJ2-5; TRBD1 might be the D (5 bases). The better agreement between TRBJ2-7 and the DNA end casts doubt on the J call. Looked up from germline, CDR1 is SQVTM and CDR2 is ANQGSEA. This CDR3 is built from 13 residues.

This rearrangement joins TRBV7-6 to TRBJ2-3, with a weak D call TRBD1 (6 bases). CDR1 is SGHVS and CDR2 is FNYEAQ in the germline V gene. V lost 6 bases and J lost 0, with 13 bases in between. The CDR3 runs to 15 residues. CDR3 region: CASSYRAFSTDTQYF. As DNA, the CDR3 is TGTGCCAGCAGTTACAGGGCTTTTAGCACAGATACGCAGTATTTT. The whole variable domain, filled in from reference TRBV7-6 and TRBJ2-3, reads GAGVSQSPRYKVTKRGQDVALRCDPISGHVSLYWYRQALGQGPEFLTYFNYEAQQDKSGLPNDRFSAERPEGSISTLTIQRTEQRDSAMYRCASSYRAFSTDTQYFGPGTRLTVL.

The V gene is TRBV23-1, the J gene TRBJ2-1; 10 bases fit TRBD2. TRBV23-1 is known as an ORF, though its function is uncertain. The CDR3 length is 17 residues. The trim removed 8 bases at V and 6 bases at J, leaving 16 bases unmatched. The CDR3 DNA follows: TGCGCCAGCTCTCCCATCCGGAGCGGGAGGGCACCCAATGAGCAGTTCTTC. It codes for CASSPIRSGRAPNEQFF.

The CDR3 loop reads CASSPPGEGTEAFF. The CDR3 bases are TGTGCCAGCAGCCCTCCCGGGGAAGGAACTGAAGCTTTCTTT. This sequence joins TRBV4-2 and TRBJ1-1, with D uncertain. Germline lookup yields CDR1 LGHNA and CDR2 YNFKEQ. The CDR3 is 14 residues long. V shed 4 bases and J shed 5 bases, with 14 bases lying between them.

CDR3 in amino acids: CASPRTGESYEQYF. For the CDR3, the DNA is TGTGCCAGCCCTCGGACAGGAGAATCCTACGAGCAGTACTTC. The gene calls are TRBV6-1 and TRBJ2-7, with 7 bases that match TRBD1. The CDR3 contains 14 residues. The V and J ends lost 8 bases and 1 base, in that order; junction bases with no gene match: 8. Germline CDR1 and CDR2: MNHNS and SASEGT.

V gene TRBV7-3 combines with J gene TRBJ2-1, with TRBD2 matching over 7 bases. This CDR3 contains 16 residues. Looked up from germline, CDR1 is SGHTA and CDR2 is FQGTGA. Trimming at V came to 5 bases and at J to 5 bases, leaving 12 bases not matched to a gene. The CDR3 is CASSPLAGGDHNEQFF. The DNA for the CDR3 is TGTGCCAGCAGCCCTTTAGCGGGCGGGGATCACAATGAGCAGTTCTTC. The whole variable domain, remainder taken from reference TRBV7-3 and TRBJ2-1, is GAGVSQTPSNKVTEKGKYVELRCDPISGHTALYWYRQSLGQGPEFLIYFQGTGAADDSGLPNDRFFAVRPEGSVSTLKIQRTERGDSAVYLCASSPLAGGDHNEQFFGPGTRLTVL.

The CDR3 DNA is TGTGCCAGCAGCTTAGGAACTAGCGGGGGTTTGGTTGGCTACGAGCAGTACTTC. It translates to CASSLGTSGGLVGYEQYF. This chain connects TRBV11-2 to TRBJ2-7; 11 bases fit TRBD2. This CDR3 is 18 amino acids long. Per germline, CDR1 SGHAT and CDR2 FQNNGV. The V and J ends lost 1 base and 3 bases, in that order; junction bases with no gene match: 11.